This entry lists 17 T cell receptor beta chains sequenced from one sample in a study of blood T cell repertoires in COVID-19. Sequencing was performed with immunoSEQ multiplex PCR; in TCRdb, only in-frame clones are kept and a portion is missing. The profile covers around 300,000 clones, with 90% appearing a single time and around 4.5% taken by the ten largest. The source material was PBMCs or T cells enriched from blood (not recorded which). These receptors were collected from a young woman with acute COVID-19.

The chain joins TRBV28 to TRBJ1-2; unclear D gene. Germline lookup yields CDR1 MDHEN and CDR2 SYDVKM. Trimming took off 8 bases at V and 6 bases at J, with 25 bases between the two ends. The CDR3 is 16 amino acids. The CDR3 region is CASGRSYGLGSDGYTF. The DNA for the CDR3 is TGTGCCAGCGGCCGATCCTATGGGCTAGGGAGCGATGGCTACACCTTC.

The chain recombines TRBV27 with TRBJ2-3; 10 bases map to TRBD2. Germline V lookup: CDR1 MNHEY, CDR2 SMNVEV (reference sequence). Losses at the gene ends were 6 bases for V and 1 base for J; bases not matched to a gene: 1. This CDR3 region has 14 residues. The CDR3 loop is CASRGLARTDTQYF. The CDR3 DNA sequence: TGTGCCAGCAGGGGACTAGCGCGCACAGATACGCAGTATTTT.

This chain uses TRBV14 with TRBJ1-2; the D is unclear. Trimming removed 1 base from V and 4 bases from J, with 7 bases in between. The germline gives CDR1 SGHDN, CDR2 FVKESK. This CDR3 is 13 amino acids long. The CDR3 DNA reads as TGTGCCAGCAGCCAAGTTCCGGTCTATGGCTACACCTTC. This sequence encodes CASSQVPVYGYTF.

This clone was found once. The gene calls are TRBV5-1 and TRBJ1-3; 9 positions match TRBD1. CDR1 is SGHRS and CDR2 is YFSETQ in the germline V gene. This CDR3 region has 17 residues. After removal of 4 bases from V and 3 bases from J, the junction contained 11 bases not matched to a gene. The CDR3 protein is CASSATSGQGIGNTIYF. CDR3 DNA: TGCGCCAGCAGCGCAACTTCGGGACAGGGAATTGGAAACACCATATATTTT.

The chain uses TRBV12-3 or TRBV12-4 and TRBJ1-1; weak D call: TRBD1 (5 bases). Trimming cost V 1 base and J 10 bases, with 13 bases left between them. The CDR3 loop spans 13 amino acids. The CDR3 DNA reads TGTGCCAGCAGTTTAGAGAACGGGGGGAGAGCTTTCTTT. Protein product: CASSLENGGRAFF.

The chain recombines TRBV7-9 with TRBJ1-6; D is unresolved. The germline gives CDR1 SEHNR, CDR2 FQNEAQ (reference sequence). The CDR3 runs to 12 residues. Trimming shortened V by 2 bases and J by 15 bases, and 11 bases separated the two germline ends. The CDR3 coding sequence is TGTGCCAGCAGCTTATCGCGGCGGTTCCTCCACTTT. Translation gives CASSLSRRFLHF.

This CDR3 reads CASSYGGAEAFF. CDR3 in DNA: TGTGCCAGCAGTTACGGGGGGGCCGAAGCTTTCTTT. The V gene is TRBV6-5, the J gene TRBJ1-1, with D perhaps TRBD1 (6 bases). This CDR3 comprises 12 residues. From germline, CDR1 is MNHEY and CDR2 SVGAGI. With 2 bases removed from V and 8 bases from J, the gap between germline ends came to 9 bases.

The rearrangement joins TRBV5-4 to TRBJ1-5; unclear D gene. This CDR3 is 13 amino acids long. Germline V lookup: CDR1 SGHNT, CDR2 YYREEE (reference sequence). Trimming pared 0 bases from V and 9 bases from J, leaving 10 bases between. CDR3: CASSLDGVGPQHF. The CDR3 DNA reads TGTGCCAGCAGCTTGGACGGGGTCGGGCCCCAGCATTTT.

The gene calls are TRBV9 and TRBJ2-5; 13 bases are shared with TRBD2. With 4 bases clipped from V and 3 bases from J, the junction kept 6 bases outside the gene matches. This CDR3 region has 16 residues. Germline lookup yields CDR1 SGDLS and CDR2 YYNGEE. CDR3 protein: CASSLQTSGRKETQYF. CDR3 sequence (DNA): TGTGCCAGCAGCCTCCAGACTAGCGGGAGGAAAGAGACCCAGTACTTC.

The chain uses TRBV2 and TRBJ1-5; D is possibly TRBD1 (5 bases). The V gene lost 11 bases and the J gene lost 1 base, with 12 bases spanning the gap. Per the germline V gene, CDR1 is SNHLY and CDR2 is FYNNEI. CDR3 length: 13 amino acids. The DNA of the CDR3 is TGTGCCGGGGGGAAGGGAAGCAATCAGCCCCAGCATTTT. It translates to CAGGKGSNQPQHF.

This rearrangement joins TRBV5-6 to TRBJ1-3, with D unresolved. The V gene lost 1 base and the J gene lost 0 bases, with 5 bases spanning the gap. The CDR3 is 14 residues long. Germline-derived CDR1 and CDR2 are SGHDT and YYEEEE. The CDR3 loop is CASSLQISGNTIYF. The CDR3 nucleotides are TGTGCCAGCAGCTTGCAAATCTCTGGAAACACCATATATTTT.

The V and J genes are TRBV19 and TRBJ1-4; a possible D gene is TRBD1 (5 bases). The V and J ends lost 5 bases and 5 bases respectively, with 12 bases between them. Germline CDR1 is LNHDA and CDR2 is SQIVND (reference sequence). The CDR3 is made up of 14 amino acids. The CDR3 loop is CASSPRQQNEKLFF. CDR3 coding DNA: TGTGCCAGTAGTCCTAGACAGCAAAATGAAAAACTGTTTTTT.

The chain is built from TRBV9 and TRBJ2-5, with 10 bases matching TRBD1. Germline-derived CDR1 and CDR2 are SGDLS and YYNGEE. V gave up 3 bases and J gave up 3 bases; unmatched junction bases: 8. The CDR3 sequence is 16 residues long. The CDR3 reads CASSAWDRGNEETQYF. In DNA form, the CDR3 reads TGTGCCAGCAGCGCCTGGGACAGGGGTAACGAAGAGACCCAGTACTTC. Using reference TRBV9 and TRBJ2-5 for the parts outside the CDR3, the full variable domain is DSGVTQTPKHLITATGQRVTLRCSPRSGDLSVYWYQQSLDQGLQFLIQYYNGEERAKGNILERFSAQQFPDLHSELNLSSLELGDSALYFCASSAWDRGNEETQYFGPGTRLLVL.

This chain connects TRBV7-9 to TRBJ2-3, with a tentative D call TRBD2 (6 bases). The CDR3 consists of 12 residues. The germline V gene has CDR1 SEHNR and CDR2 FQNEAQ (reference sequence). Trimming pared 3 bases from V and 5 bases from J, leaving 6 bases between. CDR3 region: CASSFGRDTQYF. The DNA for the CDR3 is TGTGCCAGCAGCTTCGGGAGAGATACGCAGTATTTT.

This chain joins TRBV28 and TRBJ2-3; D possibly corresponds to TRBD2 (5 bases). CDR3 length: 15 amino acids. In germline, CDR1 is MDHEN, CDR2 SYDVKM. Deletions cut 6 bases from V and 6 bases from J, with 19 bases between. The CDR3 region is CASRKRPLSGDTQYF. The DNA of the CDR3 is TGTGCCAGCAGAAAGCGGCCCCTAAGTGGGGATACGCAGTATTTT.

This clone came up once. This CDR3 reads CASSFPPTGRTEAFF. The CDR3 DNA is TGTGCCAGCAGTTTCCCCCCGACAGGGAGGACTGAAGCTTTCTTT. This chain uses TRBV28 with TRBJ1-1, with 7 bases fitting TRBD1. Per germline, CDR1 MDHEN and CDR2 SYDVKM. The CDR3 sequence is 15 residues long. With V trimmed by 3 bases and J by 5 bases, 9 bases remained unmatched.

This rearrangement joins TRBV6-5 to TRBJ2-5, with TRBD1 identical over 7 bases. The CDR3 loop spans 14 amino acids. J lost 5 bases, V lost 6 bases, and 9 bases had no gene match. Germline V gene data show CDR1 as MNHEY and CDR2 as SVGAGI. CDR3 DNA: TGTGCCAGCAGCCACGACAGGGTATGGGAGACCCAGTACTTC. It translates to CASSHDRVWETQYF.